The clone carrying this TCR beta chain has only a few counts. This CDR3 is built from 15 residues. Germline V gene lookup returns CDR1 LNHNV and CDR2 YYDKDF (reference sequence). The V gene end was trimmed by 3 bases and the J gene end by 0 bases; junction bases not matched to a gene: 4. This record comes from a study of T cell changes during pregnancy in multiple sclerosis. The method was immunoSEQ multiplex PCR; TCRdb's version includes in-frame clones alone and lacks a portion of them. The repertoire holds under 55,000 clones, with around nine tenths as singletons. The sample consisted of CD4+ T cells from peripheral blood mononuclear cells, taken before pregnancy. The J gene is TRBJ1-1, the V gene TRBV15; 7 bases map to TRBD1. The sequence came from a female donor with multiple sclerosis, enrolled in a pregnancy study. The CDR3 DNA sequence: TGTGCCACCAGCAGCCTGACAGGGATGAACACTGAAGCTTTCTTT. This encodes CATSSLTGMNTEAFF. The complete variable domain, with remaining parts taken from reference TRBV15 and TRBJ1-1, reads DAMVIQNPRYQVTQFGKPVTLSCSQTLNHNVMYWYQQKSSQAPKLLFHYYDKDFNNEADTPDNFQSRRPNTSFCFLDIRSPGLGDTAMYLCATSSLTGMNTEAFFGQGTRLTVV.